This T cell receptor beta chain was recorded in a study of Tregs in tolerant kidney transplant recipients. Looking at the study overall: Recipients received nonmyeloablative bone marrow transplants from related graft donors, with transient mixed chimerism.

Clones were read by immunoSEQ multiplex PCR, and TCRdb kept only the in-frame ones, dropping some. Its table records 45,000 to 55,000 clones. This CDR3 comprises 18 residues. CDR1 is SGHRS, CDR2 YFSETQ, per germline. The V and J ends lost 4 bases and 0 bases respectively, with 22 bases between them. With respect to this clone: The sequenced fragment ends 3 residues before the CDR3 boundary, so the rest is inferred from the germline J gene.

CD4+CD25+CD127- Tregs, CD4+CD25- non-Tregs, CD4 and CD8 cells were sorted. The chain has TRBV5-1 and TRBJ2-5; a weak D match, TRBD2 (7 bases). The clonotype comes from a human donor who received a combined kidney and bone marrow transplant. The sample in question was CD4+ T cells from blood, obtained before the transplant. The part of the CDR3 DNA that was read is TGCGCCAGCAGCGAAACTATCCGGGGGGCAACCCACCAAGAGACC. It specifies CASSETIRGATHQET. The CDR3 reads in full as CASSETIRGATHQETQYF.